The entry that follows covers one T cell receptor beta chain sequence. In contrast to the negatively isolated CD8+ and CD4+ T cells, TEMRA cells were FACS-enriched. Reverse transcription used about 0.5 to 1 ug RNA and random hexamers. Across 54 Vbeta and 13 Jbeta, TCR beta CDR3 was amplified with immunoSEQ multiplex PCR. From the immunoSEQ multiplex PCR reads, TCRdb called clonotypes with MiXCR, one entry per CDR3 protein. The data hold about 160,000 distinct CDR3 sequences, with over 85% observed a single time. This specimen comes from a study of CD8 T cells in Susac syndrome. This CDR3 contains 14 residues. V was trimmed by 0 bases and J by 5 bases, leaving 13 bases between them. Germline lookup yields CDR1 DFQATT and CDR2 SNEGSKA (reference sequence).

The material sequenced was CD4+ T cells from PBMCs. This sequence joins TRBV20-1 and TRBJ2-5; maybe TRBD2 (6 bases). This TCR was sampled from a human donor in good health. The CDR3 loop is CSARDLEGWETQYF. CDR3 DNA sequence: TGCAGTGCTAGAGATTTGGAGGGGTGGGAGACCCAGTACTTC.